The 5 T cell receptor beta chains given below trace back to one sample, sequenced in a study of T cells in Graves' hyperthyroidism and ophthalmopathy. From RNA transcripts, TCR beta CDR3 regions were amplified. An initial round of RT-PCR targeting the TCR CDR3 relied on the HTBI primer set. TCRdb recomputed calls from the multiplex PCR reads with MiXCR, one row per CDR3 protein. The profile shows hundreds of thousands of distinct CDR3 sequences, roughly 40% of them singletons. Sequenced: blood. Receptors originate from a man in his late teens or twenties with Graves' hyperthyroidism.

The rearrangement joins TRBV5-5 to TRBJ1-2, with D perhaps matching TRBD1 (5 bases). CDR1 SGHKS and CDR2 YYEKEE come from the germline V gene (reference sequence). Trimming left V 6 bases short and J 8 bases short, with 20 bases between. This CDR3 contains 14 residues. The CDR3 DNA is TGTGCCAGCACCCTGGGGGAACGACAGTGGGGCTACACCTTC. This sequence encodes CASTLGERQWGYTF.

This clonotype was recorded many times. The rearrangement uses TRBV15 and TRBJ2-2; D not certain. This CDR3 is 12 amino acids long. The germline V gene has CDR1 LNHNV and CDR2 YYDKDF (reference sequence). V lost 4 bases and J 6 bases, leaving 6 bases between the germline ends. The DNA of the CDR3 is TGTGCCACCAGCACTTTGGCCGGGGAGCTGTTTTTT. Protein product: CATSTLAGELFF.

This clonotype was recorded a few times. This chain links TRBV7-9 with TRBJ2-7; the match to TRBD1 covers 10 bases. The CDR3 runs to 15 residues. The V segment lost 5 bases and the J segment 3 bases; nucleotides outside the gene matches: 7. Per the germline V gene, CDR1 is SEHNR and CDR2 is FQNEAQ (reference sequence). In nucleotides, the CDR3 is TGTGCCAGCAGCGCCGACAGGGGGCTCCTCTACGAGCAGTACTTC. It encodes CASSADRGLLYEQYF.

This clonotype has a handful of counts. The chain couples TRBV11-2 to TRBJ2-2; 14 nucleotides line up with TRBD2. The trim removed 8 bases at V and 4 bases at J, leaving 9 bases unmatched. CDR3 length: 17 residues. Germline V gene lookup returns CDR1 SGHAT and CDR2 FQNNGV. Here the CDR3 reads CASARLAGGPSTGELFF. CDR3 coding DNA: TGTGCCAGCGCCCGACTAGCGGGGGGGCCAAGCACCGGGGAGCTGTTTTTT.

This clonotype has a count of ten or more. The V and J genes are TRBV7-2 and TRBJ1-1; D call uncertain. The CDR3 has 15 residues. V lost 2 bases and J lost 3, with 13 bases in between. CDR1 is SGHTA, CDR2 FQGNSA, per germline. The CDR3 sequence: CASSLIVERDTEAFF. In nucleotides, the CDR3 is TGTGCCAGCAGCTTAATCGTAGAACGTGACACTGAAGCTTTCTTT.